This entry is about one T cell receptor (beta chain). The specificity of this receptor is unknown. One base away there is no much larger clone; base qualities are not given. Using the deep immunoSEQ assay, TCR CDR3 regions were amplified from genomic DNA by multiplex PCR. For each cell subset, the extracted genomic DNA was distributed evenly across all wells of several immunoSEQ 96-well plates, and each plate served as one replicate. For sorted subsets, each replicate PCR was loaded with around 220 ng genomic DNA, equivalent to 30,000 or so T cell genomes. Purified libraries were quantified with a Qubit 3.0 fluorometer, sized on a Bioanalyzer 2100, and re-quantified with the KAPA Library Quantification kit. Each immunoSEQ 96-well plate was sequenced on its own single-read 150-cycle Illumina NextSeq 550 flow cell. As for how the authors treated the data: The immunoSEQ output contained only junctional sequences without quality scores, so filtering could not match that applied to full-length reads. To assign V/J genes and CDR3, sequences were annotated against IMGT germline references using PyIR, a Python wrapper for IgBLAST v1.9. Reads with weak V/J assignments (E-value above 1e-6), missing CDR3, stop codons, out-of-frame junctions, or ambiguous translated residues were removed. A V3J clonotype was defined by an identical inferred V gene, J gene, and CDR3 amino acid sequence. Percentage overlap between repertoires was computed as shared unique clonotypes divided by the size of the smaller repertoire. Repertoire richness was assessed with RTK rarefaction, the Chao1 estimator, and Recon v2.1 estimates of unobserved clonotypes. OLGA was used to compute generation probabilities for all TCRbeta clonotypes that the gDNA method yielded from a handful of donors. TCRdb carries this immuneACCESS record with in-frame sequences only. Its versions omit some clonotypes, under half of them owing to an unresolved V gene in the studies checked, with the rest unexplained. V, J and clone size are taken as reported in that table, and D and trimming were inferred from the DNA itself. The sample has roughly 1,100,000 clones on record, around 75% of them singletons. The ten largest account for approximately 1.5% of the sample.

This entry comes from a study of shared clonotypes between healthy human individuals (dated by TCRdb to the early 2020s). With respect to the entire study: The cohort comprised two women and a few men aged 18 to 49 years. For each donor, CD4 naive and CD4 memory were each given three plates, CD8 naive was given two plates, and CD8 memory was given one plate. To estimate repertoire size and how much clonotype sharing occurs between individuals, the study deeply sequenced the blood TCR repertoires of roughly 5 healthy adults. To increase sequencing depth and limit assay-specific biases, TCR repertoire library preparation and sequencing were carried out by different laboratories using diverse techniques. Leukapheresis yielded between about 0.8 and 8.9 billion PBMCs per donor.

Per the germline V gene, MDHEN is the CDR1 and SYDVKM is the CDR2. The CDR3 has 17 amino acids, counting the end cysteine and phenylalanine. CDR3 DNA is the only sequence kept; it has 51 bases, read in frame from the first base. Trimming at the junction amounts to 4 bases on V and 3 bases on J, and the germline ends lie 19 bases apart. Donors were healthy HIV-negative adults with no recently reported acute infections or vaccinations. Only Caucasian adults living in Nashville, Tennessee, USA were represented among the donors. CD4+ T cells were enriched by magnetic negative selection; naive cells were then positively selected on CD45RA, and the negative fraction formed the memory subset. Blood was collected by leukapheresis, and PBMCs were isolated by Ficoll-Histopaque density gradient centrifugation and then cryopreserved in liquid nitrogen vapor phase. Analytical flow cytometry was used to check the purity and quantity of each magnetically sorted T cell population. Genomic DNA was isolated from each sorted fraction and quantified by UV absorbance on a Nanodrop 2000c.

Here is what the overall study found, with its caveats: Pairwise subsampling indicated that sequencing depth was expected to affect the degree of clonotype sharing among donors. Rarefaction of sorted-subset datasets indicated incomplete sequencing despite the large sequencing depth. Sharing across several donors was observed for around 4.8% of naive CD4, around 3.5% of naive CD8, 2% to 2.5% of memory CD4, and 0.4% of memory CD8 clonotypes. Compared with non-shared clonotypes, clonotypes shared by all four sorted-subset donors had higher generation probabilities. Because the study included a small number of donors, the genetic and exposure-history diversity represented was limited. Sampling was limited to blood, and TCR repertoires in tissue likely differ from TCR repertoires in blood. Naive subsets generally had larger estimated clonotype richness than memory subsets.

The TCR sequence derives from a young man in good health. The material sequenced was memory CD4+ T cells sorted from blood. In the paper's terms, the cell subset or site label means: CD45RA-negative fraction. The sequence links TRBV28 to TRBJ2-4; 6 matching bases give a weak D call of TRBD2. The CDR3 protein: CASSSRLGRDFKNIQYF. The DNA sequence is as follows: TGTGCCAGCAGTTCGCGATTAGGGCGGGACTTCAAAAACATTCAGTACTTC.